The clone carrying this TCR beta chain was counted at least ten times. Its antigen is as yet unknown. Patients were diagnosed from clinical symptoms, serum thyroxine, TRAb, thyroid ultrasound and orbital computed tomography. Amplification of the TCR beta CDR3 regions used RNA transcripts (as template). HTBI-primed RT-PCR formed the first round, and a multiplex PCR formed the second. TCRdb independently ran MiXCR on the multiplex PCR reads; one entry per CDR3 protein. Among 210,000 or so distinct CDR3 sequences listed, just under 30% were seen once. The germline gives CDR1 ENHRY, CDR2 SYGVKD. The CDR3 extends over 12 amino acids. V shed 6 bases and J shed 4 bases, with 9 bases lying between them. The data belong to a study of Graves' ophthalmopathy and Graves' hyperthyroidism. Study-wide findings and caveats: From stable hyperthyroidism, ophthalmopathy was separated by a 13-signature model with 85% to 90% sensitivity and approximately 84% specificity.

This receptor was identified in a man aged 45 to 65 with Graves' ophthalmopathy. The material sequenced was peripheral blood. V and J are TRBV10-3 and TRBJ2-5; D is unclear. CDR3 in DNA: TGTGCCATCAGCTCCCTAGGAGAGACCCAGTACTTC. Encoded protein: CAISSLGETQYF.